This T cell receptor beta chain was observed in a study of T cells in tumors after PD-1 blockade. Method: immunoSEQ multiplex PCR; TCRdb's copy keeps in-frame clones and lacks some. This sample yields roughly 33,000 clones, of which approximately 78% are seen a single time; approximately 38% belongs to the top ten. There are 16 residues in the CDR3. Trimming took 5 bases from V and 4 from J; bases not matched to a gene: 11. Germline values: CDR1 MDHEN, CDR2 SYDVKM. The sequence was obtained from a human donor with basal cell carcinoma. The sample was PBMCs, taken before anti-PD-1 treatment. The J gene is TRBJ2-7, the V gene TRBV28; 10 bases agree with TRBD2. CDR3 amino acids: CASSPLAGEVGYEQYF. In DNA form, the CDR3 reads TGTGCCAGCAGTCCCCTAGCGGGAGAGGTCGGGTACGAGCAGTACTTC. The full variable domain, with the rest looked up from reference TRBV28 and TRBJ2-7, is DVKVTQSSRYLVKRTGEKVFLECVQDMDHENMFWYRQDPGLGLRLIYFSYDVKMKEKGDIPEGYSVSREKKERFSLILESASTNQTSMYLCASSPLAGEVGYEQYFGPGTRLTVT.